The 11 T cell receptor beta chains below come from one sample, sequenced in a study of cytomegalovirus exposure and HLA in healthy donors. 60 Vbeta and 13 Jbeta primers were used in PCR. Clones were read by immunoSEQ multiplex PCR, and TCRdb kept only the in-frame ones, dropping some. The sample holds approximately 190,000 clones, 70% seen once. The sequencing input was PBMCs. The receptors were gathered from a man between 35 and 55 years old in good health and CMV-seropositive.

V usage is TRBV15 and J usage is TRBJ2-7, with D possibly being TRBD1 (5 bases). CDR1 is LNHNV, CDR2 YYDKDF, per germline (reference sequence). V lost 0 bases and J lost 1, with 7 bases in between. The CDR3 runs to 14 residues. The CDR3 loop reads CATSRDRQSYEQYF. The CDR3 nucleotides are TGTGCCACCAGCAGAGATAGACAGTCCTACGAGCAGTACTTC.

The CDR3 is CASSWGEDYNSPLHF. CDR3 DNA sequence: TGTGCCAGCAGCTGGGGAGAGGACTATAATTCACCCCTCCACTTT. The rearrangement uses TRBV5-4 and TRBJ1-6; D is unresolved. V lost 3 bases and J lost 3, with 10 bases in between. The CDR3 covers 15 residues. CDR1 is SGHNT and CDR2 is YYREEE in the germline V gene (reference sequence). Filled out from reference TRBV5-4 and TRBJ1-6, the complete variable domain reads ETGVTQSPTHLIKTRGQQVTLRCSSQSGHNTVSWYQQALGQGPQFIFQYYREEENGRGNFPPRFSGLQFPNYSSELNVNALELDDSALYLCASSWGEDYNSPLHFGNGTRLTVT.

This clone came up once. V and J are TRBV7-2 and TRBJ1-5; D gene ambiguous. The CDR3 spans 15 residues. The ends were cut back, 4 bases at V and 3 bases at J, with 13 bases in the middle. Germline values: CDR1 SGHTA, CDR2 FQGNSA. This CDR3 reads CASSSERLSNQPQHF. The CDR3 bases are TGTGCCAGCAGCTCAGAAAGACTATCCAATCAGCCCCAGCATTTT.

The J gene is TRBJ1-2, the V gene TRBV29-1, with TRBD1 matching over 9 bases. The CDR3 is 13 residues long. V dropped 3 bases and J dropped 4; count of bases not matched to a gene: 3. Per the germline V gene, CDR1 is SQVTM and CDR2 is ANQGSEA. This chain's CDR3 is CSVEDRGPYGYTF. The CDR3, as DNA: TGCAGCGTTGAGGACAGGGGACCCTATGGCTACACCTTC.

This sequence joins TRBV14 and TRBJ2-1; 7 bases line up with TRBD1. The ends lost 1 base at V and 7 bases at J; junction bases unmatched: 4. Germline V gene lookup returns CDR1 SGHDN and CDR2 FVKESK. CDR3 length: 14 residues. CDR3 DNA: TGTGCCAGCAGCCAAGTACAGGGGCAGAATGAGCAGTTCTTC. Encoded protein: CASSQVQGQNEQFF.

Only a few counts were recorded for this clone. The rearrangement uses TRBV11-2 and TRBJ1-4, with D uncertain. V was cut by 1 base and J by 0 bases, with 6 bases left in between. Germline CDR1 and CDR2: SGHAT and FQNNGV. The length of the CDR3 is 15 residues. This CDR3 reads CASSLGRATNEKLFF. The DNA for the CDR3 is TGTGCCAGCAGCTTAGGTAGAGCAACTAATGAAAAACTGTTTTTT.

The V and J genes are TRBV11-1 and TRBJ2-1, with TRBD2 identical over 9 bases. Trimming took 4 bases from V and 3 from J; bases not matched to a gene: 4. This CDR3 has 15 amino acids. CDR1 and CDR2 (germline): SGHAT, FQDESV (reference sequence). CDR3 nucleotide sequence: TGTGCCAGCAGCTCTAGCGGGGTGATCTACAATGAGCAGTTCTTC. Translating gives CASSSSGVIYNEQFF. Full variable domain (remainder filled in from reference TRBV11-1 and TRBJ2-1): EAEVAQSPRYKITEKSQAVAFWCDPISGHATLYWYRQILGQGPELLVQFQDESVVDDSQLPKDRFSAERLKGVDSTLKIQPAELGDSAMYLCASSSSGVIYNEQFFGPGTRLTVL.

The genes are TRBV10-3 and TRBJ2-1; 8 bases align to TRBD2. CDR3 size: 14 residues. Germline loops: CDR1 ENHRY, CDR2 SYGVKD. V was clipped by 4 bases and J by 4 bases; unmatched bases: 3. In nucleotides, the CDR3 is TGTGCCATCAGTGCCAGCGGGGGATACAATGAGCAGTTCTTC. Translating gives CAISASGGYNEQFF.

The chain joins TRBV19 to TRBJ1-5; 8 bases fit TRBD1. This CDR3 is built from 18 residues. Per germline, CDR1 LNHDA and CDR2 SQIVND (reference sequence). The trim removed 6 bases at V and 2 bases at J, leaving 15 bases unmatched. DNA for the CDR3: TGTGCCAGTAGCGTGGGGAAAACAGGGGGGGTTGGCAATCAGCCCCAGCATTTT. Residues: CASSVGKTGGVGNQPQHF.

V gene TRBV18 combines with J gene TRBJ1-4; 7 bases fit TRBD1. The CDR3 is 14 amino acids. V lost 4 bases, J lost 9 bases, and 8 bases stayed unmatched. From germline, CDR1 is KGHSH and CDR2 LQKENI. This chain's CDR3 is CASSLTTGKQKLFF. The CDR3 DNA is TGTGCCAGCTCACTTACGACAGGGAAACAAAAACTGTTTTTT.

The sample holds a few counts of this clone. This chain connects TRBV7-9 to TRBJ1-6; the D is unclear. This CDR3 contains 15 residues. V lost 4 bases and J lost 9, with 16 bases in between. In germline, CDR1 is SEHNR, CDR2 FQNEAQ (reference sequence). This chain's CDR3 is CASSSTRAVSSPLHF. In nucleotides, the CDR3 is TGTGCCAGCAGCTCCACGCGGGCAGTGAGTTCACCCCTCCACTTT.